Listed below are T cell receptor beta chains from one sample, sequenced in a study of T cell repertoires in cytomegalovirus infection. From the reads, TCRdb called clonotypes with MiXCR, one entry per CDR3 protein. The sample lists more than 300,000 distinct CDR3 sequences, approximately 30% occurring once. Which antigens these TCRs recognize remains unknown. Material: cultured PBMCs, obtained from culture after CMV antigen stimulation. The receptors originated from a human donor in good health (CMV status not recorded). Some clones in this sample may be carry-over from other donors' samples. The conserved cysteine and the conserved F or W are not part of the CDR3 here. Where a row states a size, it is once, few, many or the class of an expanded clone; other rows omit it.

TRBJ1-2 TRBV7-2 few ASSSGWGLDYGYT
TRBJ2-1 TRBV6-6 NA AITSGRMNEQF
TRBJ2-5 TRBV20-1 few SAREGTRETQY
TRBJ1-3 TRBV20-1 NA SAPTASDSGNTIY
TRBJ1-4 TRBV11-3 NA ASSLDLTNEKLF
TRBJ2-7 TRBV6-2/TRBV6-3 few ASSPTPSMTYEQY
TRBJ1-3 TRBV7-2 NA ASGGNLRDTIF
TRBJ1-2 TRBV7-2 many ASSKFRGYT
TRBJ2-1 TRBV7-2 NA ASSYATGSYNEQF
TRBJ1-1 TRBV4-1 few ASSLWGGATEAF
TRBJ2-1 TRBV7-2 NA ASSSIVSSYNEQF
TRBJ2-2 TRBV19 once ASAQDSSDGELF
TRBJ2-1 TRBV4-3 NA ASSQGISSSYNEQF
TRBJ2-1 TRBV29-1 NA SVDSSGSSWNEQF
TRBJ1-2 TRBV4-1 NA ASSLIPRPGNYT
TRBJ1-1 TRBV12-3/TRBV12-4 NA ASSFLAGGTGAF
TRBJ1-5 TRBV12-3/TRBV12-4 few ASSLMWGGSNQPQH
TRBJ2-5 TRBV7-2 NA ASSPDRGVAETQY
TRBJ1-2 TRBV6-5 NA ASSYPGVGFGYT
TRBJ2-2 TRBV6-6 NA ASSYSTGGTGELF
TRBJ1-3 TRBV7-6 NA ASSSWSSGNTIY
TRBJ1-1 TRBV4-1 NA ASSDDPRGPEAF
TRBJ2-3 TRBV7-2 few ASRTWGANTDTQY
TRBJ1-1 TRBV7-2 many ASSLMGQDTEAF
TRBJ2-1 TRBV6-1 NA ASRNRLMSWAGGPYNEQF
TRBJ1-1 TRBV11-2 NA ASSSLGHSGTEAF
TRBJ2-7 TRBV28 NA ASSFKGREASYEQY
TRBJ2-5 TRBV6-8 NA ASSYGTSSQETQY
TRBJ2-5 TRBV20-1 once SARVVARETQY
TRBJ1-6 TRBV15 NA ATSRDLGGNSPLH
TRBJ2-2 TRBV2 few ASSENSGTPDTGELF
TRBJ2-7 TRBV6-5 NA ASSRGHDEQY
TRBJ2-1 TRBV20-1 NA SARSLAGETDEQF